One sample yielded the 27 T cell receptor beta chains listed below, sequenced in a study of shared T cell receptors in the human thymus. Profiling relied on immunoSEQ multiplex PCR, and the TCRdb table lists in-frame clones only, not all of them. The sample carries hundreds of thousands of clones, around 87% recorded once. These sequences were also reported in another study, on human thymus T cells.

Material: thymocytes. The source is a boy under two years old with a congenital heart defect.

This clone was picked up a small number of times. CDR3 coding DNA: TGCGCCAGCAGCCGGTCTCGGGGTGGGGAGCAGTACTTC. Amino acids: CASSRSRGGEQYF. V gene TRBV4-3 combines with J gene TRBJ2-7; tentatively, D is TRBD2 (5 bases). The CDR3 sequence is 13 residues long. V shed 4 bases and J shed 7 bases, with 14 bases lying between them. Per the germline V gene, CDR1 is LGHNA and CDR2 is YSLEER.

The V gene is TRBV6-4, the J gene TRBJ2-3, with TRBD2 identical over 14 bases. The CDR3 sequence is 17 residues long. The ends lost 3 bases at V and 3 bases at J; junction bases unmatched: 5. Per germline, CDR1 MRHNA and CDR2 SNTAGT. CDR3 bases: TGTGCCAGCAGTGAGACTAGCGGGAGGGATGGGACAGATACGCAGTATTTT. This encodes CASSETSGRDGTDTQYF.

This clone was seen only a few times. The V call is TRBV19, the J call TRBJ2-2; D may be TRBD2 (6 bases). Germline V gene sequence: CDR1 LNHDA, CDR2 SQIVND (reference sequence). The CDR3 length is 15 residues. Trimming took 6 bases from V and 5 from J, leaving 16 bases between them. Here the CDR3 reads CASRATGLLTGELFF. For the CDR3, the DNA is TGTGCCAGTAGAGCCACGGGACTCCTGACCGGGGAGCTGTTTTTT.

The chain is built from TRBV27 and TRBJ2-5, with D possibly being TRBD1 (6 bases). The germline gives CDR1 MNHEY, CDR2 SMNVEV (reference sequence). V lost 6 bases and J 1 base, leaving 18 bases between the germline ends. This CDR3 is built from 16 residues. The CDR3 loop reads CASSHYPQGLQETQYF. In DNA form, the CDR3 reads TGTGCCAGCAGCCACTACCCCCAGGGGCTCCAAGAGACCCAGTACTTC.

V is TRBV27 and J is TRBJ1-5; D is unclear. This CDR3 has 15 residues. Germline CDR1 MNHEY, CDR2 SMNVEV (reference sequence). Trimming shortened V by 3 bases and J by 3 bases, and 12 bases separated the two germline ends. The CDR3 spells CASSFAIGPNQPQHF. CDR3 DNA: TGTGCCAGCAGTTTTGCCATTGGCCCCAATCAGCCCCAGCATTTT.

The rearrangement links TRBV6-4 to TRBJ2-1; D remains ambiguous. Germline CDR1 MRHNA, CDR2 SNTAGT. This CDR3 contains 15 residues. V was trimmed by 3 bases and J by 5 bases, leaving 14 bases between them. CDR3 nucleotide sequence: TGTGCCAGCAGTGAGCATTGGCAGTCCCACAATGAGCAGTTCTTC. Translating gives CASSEHWQSHNEQFF.

The chain carries TRBV10-3 and TRBJ2-5, with 13 positions matching TRBD2. Losses at the gene ends were 6 bases for V and 4 bases for J; bases not matched to a gene: 11. CDR1 and CDR2 (germline): ENHRY, SYGVKD. There are 17 residues in the CDR3. This CDR3 is CAISAGTSGMGGETQYF. The CDR3 DNA reads TGTGCCATCAGCGCCGGGACTAGCGGGATGGGGGGAGAGACCCAGTACTTC.

The V gene is TRBV7-4, the J gene TRBJ2-1, with 7 bases fitting TRBD2. Germline lookup yields CDR1 SGHVT and CDR2 SQSDAQ. The CDR3 consists of 17 residues. J lost 3 bases, V lost 5 bases, and 13 bases had no gene match. Written as DNA, the CDR3 is TGTGCCAGCAGCCCGTCATCGGGGCGGGAGAACTACAATGAGCAGTTCTTC. This translates into CASSPSSGRENYNEQFF. Together with reference TRBV7-4 and TRBJ2-1, the CDR3 gives the full variable domain: GAGVSQSPRYKVAKRGRDVALRCDSISGHVTLYWYRQTLGQGSEVLTYSQSDAQRDKSGRPSGRFSAERPERSVSTLKIQRTEQGDSAVYLCASSPSSGRENYNEQFFGPGTRLTVL.

The chain uses TRBV20-1 and TRBJ2-2, with D hard to call. Trimming left V 5 bases short and J 8 bases short, with 9 bases between. The CDR3 totals 11 residues. Germline lookup yields CDR1 DFQATT and CDR2 SNEGSKA (reference sequence). The CDR3 nucleotides read TGCAGTGCTCCCCGGGTGGGGGAGCTGTTTTTT. This sequence encodes CSAPRVGELFF.

The chain couples TRBV13 to TRBJ1-2; 10 bases are a match to TRBD1. J lost 3 bases, V lost 4 bases, and 5 bases had no gene match. This CDR3 spans 15 amino acids. Germline assignment: CDR1 PRHDT and CDR2 FYEKMQ (reference sequence). The CDR3 here is CASSWTGGEDYGYTF. The CDR3 region has the DNA TGTGCCAGCAGCTGGACAGGGGGTGAGGACTATGGCTACACCTTC.

The rearrangement links TRBV13 to TRBJ2-7; the D gene is possibly TRBD1 (5 bases). This CDR3 comprises 17 residues. The germline V gene has CDR1 PRHDT and CDR2 FYEKMQ (reference sequence). Trimming took off 5 bases at V and 0 bases at J, with 20 bases between the two ends. In nucleotides, the CDR3 is TGTGCCAGCAGCCGCCGGCACTGGGGCAAGCTCTCCTACGAGCAGTACTTC. Amino acid sequence: CASSRRHWGKLSYEQYF.

The rearrangement links TRBV2 to TRBJ2-2; TRBD2 agrees at 10 bases. V shed 1 base and J 6 bases; nucleotides not matched to a gene: 8. The CDR3 consists of 17 residues. Germline CDR1 is SNHLY and CDR2 is FYNNEI. The CDR3 sequence is CASSEEASGSEPGELFF. The CDR3 nucleotides are TGTGCCAGCAGTGAAGAGGCTAGCGGGAGTGAACCCGGGGAGCTGTTTTTT.

The rearrangement uses TRBV5-6 and TRBJ2-1, with 8 bases matching TRBD1. Looked up from germline, CDR1 is SGHDT and CDR2 is YYEEEE. V dropped 1 base and J dropped 6; count of bases not matched to a gene: 6. The CDR3 contains 15 residues. This CDR3 is CASSLLGQGLNEQFF. The CDR3 nucleotides are TGTGCCAGCAGCTTGCTCGGACAGGGCCTCAATGAGCAGTTCTTC.

This rearrangement joins TRBV7-2 to TRBJ2-4; D gene unclear. V was trimmed by 3 bases and J by 0 bases, leaving 9 bases between them. The V gene's germline CDR1 is SGHTA and CDR2 FQGNSA. This CDR3 comprises 15 residues. The chain's CDR3 is CASSFRGLAKNIQYF. The CDR3 DNA follows: TGTGCCAGCAGCTTTCGCGGTTTAGCCAAAAACATTCAGTACTTC.

Concerning this clone itself: Additional DNA sequences in this sample encode the identical CDR3. This rearrangement joins TRBV30 to TRBJ1-2, with 7 nucleotides matching TRBD1. J gave up 8 bases and V 0 bases, and 12 bases lay outside the gene matches. Germline CDR1 is GTSNPN and CDR2 is SVGIG (reference sequence). There are 15 residues in the CDR3. This CDR3 is CAWSVGLPYRGGYTF. CDR3 nucleotide sequence: TGTGCCTGGAGTGTAGGCCTGCCTTACAGGGGAGGCTACACCTTC.

The gene calls are TRBV14 and TRBJ2-3, with 9 bases that match TRBD2. This CDR3 has 19 residues. After removal of 4 bases from V and 2 bases from J, the junction contained 16 bases not matched to a gene. The V gene's germline CDR1 is SGHDN and CDR2 FVKESK. The CDR3: CASSRTSAHKEHPTDTQYF. DNA of the CDR3: TGTGCCAGCAGCCGGACTAGCGCACATAAAGAGCACCCCACAGATACGCAGTATTTT.

The table lists this clone with a count of one. This chain uses TRBV27 with TRBJ1-2, with 9 bases identical to TRBD1. This CDR3 region has 16 residues. The junction had 7 bases not matched to a gene; V was cut back by 5 bases and J by 0 bases. Per the germline V gene, CDR1 is MNHEY and CDR2 is SMNVEV (reference sequence). This CDR3 reads CASSPGQGRANYGYTF. The CDR3, as DNA: TGTGCCAGCAGTCCCGGACAGGGGAGAGCTAACTATGGCTACACCTTC.

CDR3: CASCPDRAQHF. The CDR3 nucleotides read TGTGCCAGCTGTCCCGACAGGGCCCAGCATTTT. The chain joins TRBV21-1 to TRBJ1-5; the table names TRBD1, a call not compared with the DNA. TRBV21-1 corresponds to a pseudogene. The CDR3 totals 11 residues.

The V and J genes are TRBV6-5 and TRBJ1-5; D gene unclear. CDR3 length equals 14 residues. Trimming took off 2 bases at V and 2 bases at J, with 7 bases between the two ends. The germline V gene has CDR1 MNHEY and CDR2 SVGAGI. The CDR3 spells CASSYGLGNQPQHF. The CDR3 nucleotides are TGTGCCAGCAGTTACGGCCTAGGCAATCAGCCCCAGCATTTT.

The chain recombines TRBV6-1 with TRBJ1-2; D is undetermined. The CDR3 is 10 residues long. Trimming took 5 bases from V and 5 from J, leaving 3 bases between them. Germline lookup yields CDR1 MNHNS and CDR2 SASEGT. Here the CDR3 reads CASSLYGYTF. DNA of the CDR3: TGTGCCAGCAGTCTTTATGGCTACACCTTC.

This clone occurred once. This chain links TRBV5-6 with TRBJ2-1; 13 bases are a match to TRBD2. Germline loops: CDR1 SGHDT, CDR2 YYEEEE. The CDR3 is 17 amino acids. The trim removed 0 bases at V and 9 bases at J, leaving 9 bases unmatched. DNA for the CDR3: TGTGCCAGCAGCTTGGAGCCGGGACTAGCGGGAAAACTTGAGCAGTTCTTC. Its translation is CASSLEPGLAGKLEQFF.

This rearrangement joins TRBV5-1 to TRBJ2-7; tentatively, D is TRBD2 (6 bases). Germline CDR1 and CDR2: SGHRS and YFSETQ. This CDR3 has 15 amino acids. V lost 7 bases, J lost 3 bases, and 20 bases lay in between. As DNA, the CDR3 is TGCGCCAGCTCCCCGTCTCAAAGGGGAGGCTACGAGCAGTACTTC. Protein sequence: CASSPSQRGGYEQYF.

V is TRBV4-3 and J is TRBJ2-7; maybe TRBD2 (6 bases). V lost 1 base to trimming and J lost 1 base, with 20 bases between them. Germline CDR1 and CDR2: LGHNA and YSLEER. The CDR3 has 18 residues. The CDR3 nucleotides are TGCGCCAGCAGCCAAGTGGCGGCGGGGAGAAGGAGATCCTACGAGCAGTACTTC. It encodes CASSQVAAGRRRSYEQYF.

The chain recombines TRBV9 with TRBJ2-3, with 7 positions matching TRBD2. CDR3 size: 15 residues. In germline, CDR1 is SGDLS, CDR2 YYNGEE. V lost 9 bases and J lost 0; bases outside the gene matches: 10. The CDR3 nucleotides read TGTGCCACCGCCCGCCGGGGACTAAGCACAGATACGCAGTATTTT. Protein sequence: CATARRGLSTDTQYF.

This chain uses TRBV5-4 with TRBJ2-5; 9 bases are a match to TRBD2. CDR3 length: 17 amino acids. CDR1 and CDR2 (germline): SGHNT, YYREEE (reference sequence). V shed 0 bases and J 5 bases; nucleotides not matched to a gene: 11. CDR3 DNA sequence: TGTGCCAGCAGCTTGGACCGGCGGCTAGCGGGAAGGGAGACCCAGTACTTC. This gives the protein CASSLDRRLAGRETQYF.

V and J are TRBV20-1 and TRBJ2-1; the D is unclear. CDR1 is DFQATT and CDR2 is SNEGSKA in the germline V gene (reference sequence). The CDR3 length is 11 residues. V was trimmed by 6 bases and J by 12 bases, leaving 15 bases between them. CDR3 sequence (DNA): TGCAGTGCCACCCTACCCCGAGGGCAGTTCTTC. Translated, it gives CSATLPRGQFF.

This sequence joins TRBV10-3 and TRBJ2-1; tentative D call: TRBD2 (5 bases). The CDR3 extends over 15 amino acids. Trimming removed 2 bases from V and 6 bases from J, with 14 bases in between. CDR1 and CDR2 (germline): ENHRY, SYGVKD. The CDR3 nucleotides read TGTGCCATCAGTGAGCCGAAGGACCGGGGCAATGAGCAGTTCTTC. This translates into CAISEPKDRGNEQFF.